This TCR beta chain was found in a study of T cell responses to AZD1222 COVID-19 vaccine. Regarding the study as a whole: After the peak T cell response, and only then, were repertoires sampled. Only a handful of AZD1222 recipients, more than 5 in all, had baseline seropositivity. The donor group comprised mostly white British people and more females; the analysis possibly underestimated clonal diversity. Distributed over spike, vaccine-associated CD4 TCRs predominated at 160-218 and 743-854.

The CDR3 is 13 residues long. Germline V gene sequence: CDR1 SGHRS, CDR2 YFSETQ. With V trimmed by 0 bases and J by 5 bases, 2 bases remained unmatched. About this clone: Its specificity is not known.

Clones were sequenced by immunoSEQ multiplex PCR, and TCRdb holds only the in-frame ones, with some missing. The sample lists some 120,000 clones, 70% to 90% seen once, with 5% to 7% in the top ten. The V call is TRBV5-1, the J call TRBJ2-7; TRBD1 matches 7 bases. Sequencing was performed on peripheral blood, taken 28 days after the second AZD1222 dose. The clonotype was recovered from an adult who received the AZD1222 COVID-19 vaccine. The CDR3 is CASSLVGGDEQYF. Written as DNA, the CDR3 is TGCGCCAGCAGCTTGGTAGGGGGCGACGAGCAGTACTTC.